The TCR beta chain described here comes from a study of shared clonotypes between healthy human individuals. With respect to this clone: Its specificity is not known.

The run depth of the assay was deep. Profiled with immunoSEQ multiplex PCR; TCRdb holds only in-frame clones, not every one. This sample has around 1.1 million clones, with 75% to 85% found just once. Whole-study results and caveats: Sequencing depth was expected to influence donor clonotype sharing.

All of the donors resided in Nashville, Tennessee, and each was a Caucasian adult. From CD4+ cells came CD45RA+ naive and CD45RA-negative memory subsets. What was sequenced was memory CD4+ T cells from PBMCs. Subset: CD45RA-negative fraction. This sequence originates from a man in his late teens or twenties in good health. Some clones in this sample may be carry-over from other donors' samples.

In nucleotides, the CDR3 is TGTGCCAGCAGCTCCCTCCGGGACAGCTCATATAGCAATCAGCCCCAGCATTTT. Its protein is CASSSLRDSSYSNQPQHF. The rearrangement joins TRBV5-6 to TRBJ1-5; 7 bases match TRBD1. J was trimmed by 0 bases and V by 3 bases; bases with no gene match: 12. Germline CDR1 SGHDT, CDR2 YYEEEE. This CDR3 is 18 amino acids long.